Detailed here is one T cell receptor beta chain. Antigen specificity is unknown. The T cells that were sequenced for TCR beta were CD8+ and CD4+ cells from blood. The record originates from a study of CD8 T cells in Susac syndrome. Study-wide findings and caveats: Susac-specific public clones numbered about 16 in total CD8+ repertoires (and five in CD8+ TEMRA repertoires).

Reverse transcription of roughly 0.45 to 1 ug RNA was carried out with random hexamers. One entry per CDR3 protein results from TCRdb running MiXCR on the immunoSEQ multiplex PCR reads. The sample carries around 200,000 distinct CDR3 sequences, around 95% recorded once. The sequenced material came from CD8+ T cells from PBMCs. The clonotype originates from a human donor with Susac syndrome.

Here the CDR3 reads CASSVSSGTYYEQYF. The CDR3 DNA reads as TGTGCCAGCAGCGTATCAAGCGGGACCTACTACGAGCAGTACTTC. The V gene is TRBV9, the J gene TRBJ2-7; TRBD2 aligns across 7 bases. Germline V gives CDR1 SGDLS, CDR2 YYNGEE. The V segment lost 1 base and the J segment 3 bases; nucleotides outside the gene matches: 7. CDR3 length: 15 amino acids.